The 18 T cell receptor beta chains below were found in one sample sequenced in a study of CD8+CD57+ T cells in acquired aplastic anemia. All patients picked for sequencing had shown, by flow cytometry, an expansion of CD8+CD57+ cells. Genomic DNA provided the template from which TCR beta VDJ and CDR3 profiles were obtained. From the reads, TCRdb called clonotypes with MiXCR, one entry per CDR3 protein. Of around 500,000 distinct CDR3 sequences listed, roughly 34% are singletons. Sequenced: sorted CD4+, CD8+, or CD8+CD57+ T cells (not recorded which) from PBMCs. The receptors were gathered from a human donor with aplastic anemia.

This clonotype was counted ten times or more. The CDR3 DNA is TGCAGTGCTAGAGAATCCAAAGGACTAGCGGGGGCCTACGAGCAGTACTTC. Amino acid sequence: CSARESKGLAGAYEQYF. The rearrangement uses TRBV20-1 and TRBJ2-7; 13 bases agree with TRBD2. Trimming cost V 0 bases and J 2 bases; bases outside gene matches: 7. CDR3 length: 17 residues. Germline V lookup: CDR1 DFQATT, CDR2 SNEGSKA (reference sequence).

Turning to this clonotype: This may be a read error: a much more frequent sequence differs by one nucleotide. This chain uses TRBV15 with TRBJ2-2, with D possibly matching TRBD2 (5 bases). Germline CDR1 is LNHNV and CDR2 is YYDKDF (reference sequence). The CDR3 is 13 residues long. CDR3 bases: TGTGCCACCAGCAGGTCTAACACCGGGGAGCTGTCTTTT. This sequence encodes CATSRSNTGELSF.

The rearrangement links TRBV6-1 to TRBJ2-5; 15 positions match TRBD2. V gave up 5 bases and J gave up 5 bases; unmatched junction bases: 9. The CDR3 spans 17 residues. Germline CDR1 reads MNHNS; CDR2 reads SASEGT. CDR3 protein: CASSPRTSGGEWETQYF. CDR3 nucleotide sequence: TGTGCCAGCAGTCCCCGGACTAGCGGGGGGGAGTGGGAGACCCAGTACTTC.

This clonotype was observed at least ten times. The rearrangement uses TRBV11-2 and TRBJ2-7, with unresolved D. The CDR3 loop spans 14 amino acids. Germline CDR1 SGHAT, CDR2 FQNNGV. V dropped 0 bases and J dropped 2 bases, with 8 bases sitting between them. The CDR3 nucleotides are TGTGCCAGCAGCTTAGAGGTAACGGCCTACGAGCAGTACTTC. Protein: CASSLEVTAYEQYF.

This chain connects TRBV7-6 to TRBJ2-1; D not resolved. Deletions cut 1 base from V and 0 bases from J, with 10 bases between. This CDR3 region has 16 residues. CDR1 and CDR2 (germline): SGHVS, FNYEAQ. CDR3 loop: CASSLGGRASYNEQFF. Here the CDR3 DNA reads TGTGCCAGCAGCTTAGGGGGTCGGGCCTCCTACAATGAGCAGTTCTTC.

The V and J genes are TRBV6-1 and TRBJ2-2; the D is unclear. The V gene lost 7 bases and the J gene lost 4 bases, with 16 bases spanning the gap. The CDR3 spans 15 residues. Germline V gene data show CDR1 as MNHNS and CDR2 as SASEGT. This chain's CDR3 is CASNSRLGITGELFF. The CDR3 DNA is TGTGCCAGCAACTCCCGATTGGGGATCACCGGGGAGCTGTTTTTT.

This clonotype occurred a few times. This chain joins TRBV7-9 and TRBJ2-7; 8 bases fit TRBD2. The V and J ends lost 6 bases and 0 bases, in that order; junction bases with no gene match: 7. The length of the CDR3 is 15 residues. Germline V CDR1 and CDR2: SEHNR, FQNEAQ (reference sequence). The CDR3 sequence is CASRTSGSFSYEQYF. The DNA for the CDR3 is TGTGCCAGCAGAACCAGCGGGAGTTTCTCCTACGAGCAGTACTTC.

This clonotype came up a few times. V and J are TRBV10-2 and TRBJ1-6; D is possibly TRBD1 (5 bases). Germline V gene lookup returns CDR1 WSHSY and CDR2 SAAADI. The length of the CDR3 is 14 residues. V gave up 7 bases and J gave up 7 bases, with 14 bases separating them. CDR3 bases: TGCGCCAGCACTGCAGGGCCGCCGAATTCACCCCTCCACTTT. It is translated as CASTAGPPNSPLHF.

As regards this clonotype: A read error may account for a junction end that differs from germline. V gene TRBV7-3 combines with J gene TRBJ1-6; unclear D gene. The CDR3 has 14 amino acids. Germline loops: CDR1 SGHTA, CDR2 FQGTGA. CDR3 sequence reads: CASNPGSGNSPLHF. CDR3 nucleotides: TGCGCCAGCAACCCAGGCTCTGGGAATTCACCCCTCCACTTT.

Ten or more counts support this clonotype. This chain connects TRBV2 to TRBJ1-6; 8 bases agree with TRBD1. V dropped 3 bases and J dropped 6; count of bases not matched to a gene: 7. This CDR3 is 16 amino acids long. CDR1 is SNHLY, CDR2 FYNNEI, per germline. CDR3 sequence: CASSDTTGVGNSPLHF. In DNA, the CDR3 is TGTGCCAGCAGTGATACGACAGGGGTGGGTAATTCACCCCTCCACTTT.

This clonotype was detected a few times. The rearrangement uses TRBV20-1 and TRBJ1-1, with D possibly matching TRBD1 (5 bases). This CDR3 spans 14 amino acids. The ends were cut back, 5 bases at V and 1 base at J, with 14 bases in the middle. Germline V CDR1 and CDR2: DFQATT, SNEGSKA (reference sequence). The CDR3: CSAFNSGQNTEAFF. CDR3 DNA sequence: TGCAGTGCTTTTAACTCAGGGCAGAACACTGAAGCTTTCTTT.

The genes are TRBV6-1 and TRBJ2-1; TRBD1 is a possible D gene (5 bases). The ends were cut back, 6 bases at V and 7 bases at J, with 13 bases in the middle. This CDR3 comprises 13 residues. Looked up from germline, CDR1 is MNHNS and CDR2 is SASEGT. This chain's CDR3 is CASRPKQGNEQFF. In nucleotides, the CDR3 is TGTGCCAGCAGGCCAAAGCAGGGAAATGAGCAGTTCTTC.

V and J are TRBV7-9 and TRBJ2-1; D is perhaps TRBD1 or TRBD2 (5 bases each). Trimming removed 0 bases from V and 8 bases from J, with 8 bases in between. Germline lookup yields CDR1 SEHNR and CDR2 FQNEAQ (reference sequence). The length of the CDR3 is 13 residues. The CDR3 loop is CASSLAGGYEQFF. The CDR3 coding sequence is TGTGCCAGCAGCTTAGCTGGGGGATATGAGCAGTTCTTC. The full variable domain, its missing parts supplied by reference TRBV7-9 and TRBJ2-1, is DTGVSQNPRHKITKRGQNVTFRCDPISEHNRLYWYRQTLGQGPEFLTYFQNEAQLEKSRLLSDRFSAERPKGSFSTLEIQRTEQGDSAMYLCASSLAGGYEQFFGPGTRLTVL.

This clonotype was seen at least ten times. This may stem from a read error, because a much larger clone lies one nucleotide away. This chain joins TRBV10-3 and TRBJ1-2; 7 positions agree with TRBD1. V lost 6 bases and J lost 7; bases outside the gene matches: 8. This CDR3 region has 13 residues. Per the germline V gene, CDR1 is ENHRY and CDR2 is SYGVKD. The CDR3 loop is CAISAGTDCGYTF. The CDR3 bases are TGTGCCATCAGCGCCGGGACAGACTGTGGCTACACCTTC.

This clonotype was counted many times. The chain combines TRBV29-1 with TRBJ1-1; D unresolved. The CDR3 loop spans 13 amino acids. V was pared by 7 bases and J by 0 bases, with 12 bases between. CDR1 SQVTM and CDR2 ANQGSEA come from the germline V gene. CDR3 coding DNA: TGCAGCGCGGTACAGCGAATGAACACTGAAGCTTTCTTT. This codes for CSAVQRMNTEAFF.

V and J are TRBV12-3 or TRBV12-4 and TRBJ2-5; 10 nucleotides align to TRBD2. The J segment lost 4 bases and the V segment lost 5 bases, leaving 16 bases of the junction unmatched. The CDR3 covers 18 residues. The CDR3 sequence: CASSSERGGRRAGETQYF. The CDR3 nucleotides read TGTGCCAGCAGTAGCGAGCGGGGGGGCCGAAGGGCTGGAGAGACCCAGTACTTC.

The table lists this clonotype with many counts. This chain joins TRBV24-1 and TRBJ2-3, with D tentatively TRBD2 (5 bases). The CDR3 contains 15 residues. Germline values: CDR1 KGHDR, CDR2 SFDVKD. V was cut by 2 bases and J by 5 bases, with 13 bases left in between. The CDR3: CATSDSLALGDTQYF. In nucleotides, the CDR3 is TGTGCCACCAGTGATTCTCTAGCTCTGGGAGATACGCAGTATTTT.

This CDR3 reads CASRKQGSNTEAFF. CDR3 DNA sequence: TGCGCCAGCAGAAAACAGGGGTCGAACACTGAAGCTTTCTTT. V usage is TRBV4-1 and J usage is TRBJ1-1, with TRBD1 matching 7 bases. The germline gives CDR1 MGHRA, CDR2 YSYEKL. V lost 6 bases, J lost 1 base, and 5 bases stayed unmatched. There are 14 residues in the CDR3.